These T cell receptor beta chains were read from a single sample in a study of T-cell reconstitution after alpha-beta-depleted transplantation in children. TCRdb recomputed calls from the PCR reads with MiXCR, one row per CDR3 protein. Altogether roughly 300,000 distinct CDR3 sequences are present, over 9% being singletons, with the ten largest covering 2% to 2.5%. Sequenced material: PBMCs from the stem cell graft donor, taken from the stem cell graft. These receptors were collected from a human donor who donated a stem cell graft to a child with acute lymphoblastic leukemia. CDR3s include the opening cysteine and the closing phenylalanine or tryptophan. The order of the fields is CDR3 protein, CDR3 DNA, clone size, J gene, D gene, V gene. D genes are given only for firm matches. Clone size is shown for a subset of rows, as once, few, many or a class of expanded clone.

CSVEGGRQREYNEQFF	TGCAGCGTTGAAGGTGGGCGCCAGCGGGAATACAATGAGCAGTTCTTC	many	TRBJ2-1	TRBD2	TRBV29-1
CAIRRLGSYEQYF	TGTGCCATCCGCCGTTTAGGCTCCTACGAGCAGTACTTC	-	TRBJ2-7	-	TRBV10-3
CSVETSEVPNEQFF	TGCAGCGTTGAGACTAGCGAAGTCCCAAATGAGCAGTTCTTC	few	TRBJ2-1	TRBD2	TRBV29-1
CSATDRPRYEQYF	TGCAGTGCTACGGACAGGCCACGCTACGAGCAGTACTTC	-	TRBJ2-7	TRBD1	TRBV20-1
CASGTGETQYF	TGTGCCAGCGGCACGGGGGAGACCCAGTACTTC	few	TRBJ2-5	-	TRBV11-2
CASSLADRETQYF	TGTGCCAGCAGCTTAGCAGACAGGGAGACCCAGTACTTC	few	TRBJ2-5	-	TRBV7-6
CASSLAELTLQETQYF	TGCGCCAGCAGCTTGGCCGAACTGACCTTACAAGAGACCCAGTACTTC	-	TRBJ2-5	-	TRBV5-1
CSVEDKGKGATYEQYF	TGCAGCGTTGAAGATAAGGGAAAGGGGGCCACCTACGAGCAGTACTTC	many	TRBJ2-7	TRBD1	TRBV29-1
CASSKVTADSTDTQYF	TGTGCCAGCAGCAAAGTGACAGCGGACAGCACAGATACGCAGTATTTT	-	TRBJ2-3	-	TRBV21-1
CASSLEFGLYEQYF	TGCGCCAGCAGCTTGGAGTTCGGCCTCTACGAGCAGTACTTC	-	TRBJ2-7	-	TRBV5-1
CASRSGLAGGRDTQYF	TGTGCCAGCCGCTCTGGTCTAGCGGGAGGTAGAGATACGCAGTATTTT	-	TRBJ2-3	TRBD2	TRBV11-2
CAISTGEVSYEQYF	TGTGCCATCAGTACAGGGGAGGTGAGCTACGAGCAGTACTTC	-	TRBJ2-7	-	TRBV10-3
CASSQEFPNEQFF	TGCGCCAGCAGCCAAGAATTCCCCAATGAGCAGTTCTTC	-	TRBJ2-1	-	TRBV4-3
CDISESEGAQGEQFF	TGTGACATCAGTGAGTCTGAAGGGGCCCAAGGCGAGCAGTTCTTC	once	TRBJ2-1	-	TRBV10-3
CASSARRGLAFSTDTQYF	TGTGCCAGCAGCGCCCGCCGGGGACTAGCGTTTAGCACAGATACGCAGTATTTT	many	TRBJ2-3	TRBD2	TRBV9
CASSLWGAGQETQYF	TGTGCCAGCAGCTTGTGGGGAGCGGGGCAAGAGACCCAGTACTTC	many	TRBJ2-5	TRBD2	TRBV5-5
CATSDPDENNEQFF	TGTGCCACCAGTGATCCCGACGAGAACAATGAGCAGTTCTTC	few	TRBJ2-1	-	TRBV24-1
CATRGTARSYEQYF	TGTGCCACCAGGGGGACAGCCCGCTCCTACGAGCAGTACTTC	few	TRBJ2-7	TRBD1	TRBV15
CASSPQVKGYEQYF	TGTGCCAGCAGTCCGCAGGTAAAGGGCTACGAGCAGTACTTC	many	TRBJ2-7	-	TRBV12-3/TRBV12-4
CASTLDRVGQETQYF	TGTGCCAGCACCCTCGACAGGGTCGGGCAAGAGACCCAGTACTTC	few	TRBJ2-5	TRBD1	TRBV6-2/TRBV6-3
CASSPPPRGSSSTDTQYF	TGTGCCAGCAGCCCCCCCCCTCGCGGGTCCTCTAGCACAGATACGCAGTATTTT	few	TRBJ2-3	-	TRBV4-2
CASSLGGPLETQYF	TGTGCCAGCAGCTTAGGCGGGCCCCTGGAGACCCAGTACTTC	-	TRBJ2-5	-	TRBV7-6
CASSLRASSEQFF	TGTGCCAGCAGTTTAAGGGCTTCCTCGGAGCAGTTCTTC	-	TRBJ2-1	-	TRBV12-3/TRBV12-4
CASSAGLGASEQFF	TGTGCCAGCAGTGCGGGACTAGGAGCATCTGAGCAGTTCTTC	-	TRBJ2-1	TRBD2	TRBV27
CASSYGRAYNEQFF	TGTGCCAGCAGTTACGGGAGAGCCTACAATGAGCAGTTCTTC	few	TRBJ2-1	-	TRBV6-5
CSVGYRANEQYF	TGCAGCGTTGGATACAGGGCCAACGAGCAGTACTTC	few	TRBJ2-7	-	TRBV29-1
CASSYPSGRPPGEQYF	TGTGCCAGCAGTTACCCTAGCGGGAGGCCTCCTGGTGAGCAGTACTTC	few	TRBJ2-7	TRBD2	TRBV12-3/TRBV12-4
CASSETRDQPQHF	TGTGCCAGCAGTGAAACGAGGGACCAGCCCCAGCATTTT	many	TRBJ1-5	-	TRBV6-1
CASSFGQGGIGEQYF	TGCGCCAGCAGCTTCGGACAGGGTGGAATTGGGGAGCAGTACTTC	-	TRBJ2-7	TRBD1	TRBV5-1
CASSLEKGLVTFF	TGTGCCAGCAGCTTAGAGAAGGGTCTCGTGACTTTCTTT	few	TRBJ1-1	-	TRBV7-9
CASSLRTSGRSQYF	TGTGCCAGCAGCTTACGGACTAGCGGGAGATCGCAGTACTTC	-	TRBJ2-7	TRBD2	TRBV7-2
CASSLARELGEQYF	TGTGCCAGCAGCTTAGCCCGGGAGTTGGGCGAGCAGTACTTC	-	TRBJ2-7	-	TRBV7-2
CASSLKRSGRVEQFF	TGTGCCAGCAGCCTCAAGCGGAGCGGGAGGGTTGAGCAGTTCTTC	many	TRBJ2-1	TRBD2	TRBV6-2/TRBV6-3
CASSWDRARYGYTF	TGCGCCAGCAGCTGGGACAGGGCGCGCTATGGCTACACCTTC	few	TRBJ1-2	TRBD1	TRBV5-1
CASSQERYSNQPQHF	TGCGCCAGCAGCCAAGAGCGCTATAGCAATCAGCCCCAGCATTTT	many	TRBJ1-5	-	TRBV4-3
CASSRTAFYEQYF	TGTGCCAGCAGCCGCACCGCCTTCTACGAGCAGTACTTC	-	TRBJ2-7	-	TRBV4-2
CTSSLDHLGRVQPDTQYF	TGTACCAGCAGTTTAGACCACCTCGGGAGGGTCCAACCAGATACGCAGTATTTT	-	TRBJ2-3	TRBD2	TRBV12-3/TRBV12-4
CASSQERDGRAGYEQYF	TGTGCCAGCAGCCAAGAAAGGGACGGGAGGGCGGGTTACGAGCAGTACTTC	-	TRBJ2-7	TRBD2	TRBV4-2
CASSSSGSSTF	TGTGCCAGCAGTAGTTCCGGCAGCTCGACCTTC	few	TRBJ1-2	-	TRBV6-5
CASRGVAVSYEQYF	TGTGCCAGCAGGGGGGTAGCGGTGTCCTACGAGCAGTACTTC	few	TRBJ2-7	-	TRBV2